This T cell receptor (beta chain) was sequenced during a study of blood T cell repertoires in COVID-19. The table came from immunoSEQ multiplex PCR; TCRdb's copy has only in-frame clones and leaves some out. Seen here are around 160,000 clones, approximately 80% observed once, and the top ten hold 9.5% to 13%. Germline assignment: CDR1 SSHAT and CDR2 FNYEAQ (reference sequence). The CDR3 consists of 13 residues. Trimming took off 2 bases at V and 2 bases at J, with 6 bases between the two ends. Sample: peripheral blood. This TCR derives from a human donor in a cohort sampled during active COVID-19. The J gene is TRBJ2-5, the V gene TRBV7-7; D is undetermined. CDR3 bases: TGTGCCAGCAGCTTAACAGTACAAGAGACCCAGTACTTC. Encoded protein: CASSLTVQETQYF.